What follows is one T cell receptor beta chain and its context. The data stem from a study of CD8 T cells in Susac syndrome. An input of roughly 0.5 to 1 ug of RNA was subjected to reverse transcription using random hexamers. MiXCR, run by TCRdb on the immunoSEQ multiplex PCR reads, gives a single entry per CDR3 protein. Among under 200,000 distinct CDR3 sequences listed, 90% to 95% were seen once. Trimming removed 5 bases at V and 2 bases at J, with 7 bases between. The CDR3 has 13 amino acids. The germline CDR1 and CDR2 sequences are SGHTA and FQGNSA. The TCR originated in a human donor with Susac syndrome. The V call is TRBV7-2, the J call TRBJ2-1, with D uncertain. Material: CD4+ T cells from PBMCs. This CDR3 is CASSLTPYNEQFF. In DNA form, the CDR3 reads TGTGCCAGCAGCCTGACTCCCTACAATGAGCAGTTCTTC.